The entry below describes one T cell receptor beta chain. Its target is unknown. This sample was taken from a study of Ad26.COV2.S vaccination and SARS-CoV-2 variants. Looking at the study overall: Participant was drawn from the COV1001 Ad26.COV2.S trial arm.

The repertoire was sequenced with immunoSEQ multiplex PCR; TCRdb's copy has only in-frame clones and lacks some. This table holds some 350,000 clones, 90% found once. Stated treatment: roughly 19 received Ad26.COV2.S at low or high dose, single or two shots; about 5 received placebo; per-sample allocation not given. Sampling took place 63 days after the first vaccine or placebo injection. Built on an Ad26 vector, the vaccine expressed Wuhan-strain SARS-CoV-2 spike. Study findings and constraints: Placebo recipients and vaccine recipients were similar in non-spike TCR breadth. The TCR-based breadth and depth measures might underestimate overall T cell responses.

Unmatched junction bases numbered 3, after V lost 6 bases and J lost 3 bases. The CDR3 covers 13 residues. Per germline, CDR1 MGHDK and CDR2 SYGVNS. The rearrangement joins TRBV25-1 to TRBJ1-2, with 8 bases lining up with TRBD1. The sequencing used peripheral blood, collected in a trial of Ad26.COV2.S vaccine versus placebo. This receptor was obtained from a person between 18 and 59 years old who received the Ad26.COV2.S COVID-19 vaccine or a placebo. This CDR3 is CASRRQGYYGYTF. CDR3 nucleotides: TGTGCCAGCAGGAGACAGGGGTACTATGGCTACACCTTC.